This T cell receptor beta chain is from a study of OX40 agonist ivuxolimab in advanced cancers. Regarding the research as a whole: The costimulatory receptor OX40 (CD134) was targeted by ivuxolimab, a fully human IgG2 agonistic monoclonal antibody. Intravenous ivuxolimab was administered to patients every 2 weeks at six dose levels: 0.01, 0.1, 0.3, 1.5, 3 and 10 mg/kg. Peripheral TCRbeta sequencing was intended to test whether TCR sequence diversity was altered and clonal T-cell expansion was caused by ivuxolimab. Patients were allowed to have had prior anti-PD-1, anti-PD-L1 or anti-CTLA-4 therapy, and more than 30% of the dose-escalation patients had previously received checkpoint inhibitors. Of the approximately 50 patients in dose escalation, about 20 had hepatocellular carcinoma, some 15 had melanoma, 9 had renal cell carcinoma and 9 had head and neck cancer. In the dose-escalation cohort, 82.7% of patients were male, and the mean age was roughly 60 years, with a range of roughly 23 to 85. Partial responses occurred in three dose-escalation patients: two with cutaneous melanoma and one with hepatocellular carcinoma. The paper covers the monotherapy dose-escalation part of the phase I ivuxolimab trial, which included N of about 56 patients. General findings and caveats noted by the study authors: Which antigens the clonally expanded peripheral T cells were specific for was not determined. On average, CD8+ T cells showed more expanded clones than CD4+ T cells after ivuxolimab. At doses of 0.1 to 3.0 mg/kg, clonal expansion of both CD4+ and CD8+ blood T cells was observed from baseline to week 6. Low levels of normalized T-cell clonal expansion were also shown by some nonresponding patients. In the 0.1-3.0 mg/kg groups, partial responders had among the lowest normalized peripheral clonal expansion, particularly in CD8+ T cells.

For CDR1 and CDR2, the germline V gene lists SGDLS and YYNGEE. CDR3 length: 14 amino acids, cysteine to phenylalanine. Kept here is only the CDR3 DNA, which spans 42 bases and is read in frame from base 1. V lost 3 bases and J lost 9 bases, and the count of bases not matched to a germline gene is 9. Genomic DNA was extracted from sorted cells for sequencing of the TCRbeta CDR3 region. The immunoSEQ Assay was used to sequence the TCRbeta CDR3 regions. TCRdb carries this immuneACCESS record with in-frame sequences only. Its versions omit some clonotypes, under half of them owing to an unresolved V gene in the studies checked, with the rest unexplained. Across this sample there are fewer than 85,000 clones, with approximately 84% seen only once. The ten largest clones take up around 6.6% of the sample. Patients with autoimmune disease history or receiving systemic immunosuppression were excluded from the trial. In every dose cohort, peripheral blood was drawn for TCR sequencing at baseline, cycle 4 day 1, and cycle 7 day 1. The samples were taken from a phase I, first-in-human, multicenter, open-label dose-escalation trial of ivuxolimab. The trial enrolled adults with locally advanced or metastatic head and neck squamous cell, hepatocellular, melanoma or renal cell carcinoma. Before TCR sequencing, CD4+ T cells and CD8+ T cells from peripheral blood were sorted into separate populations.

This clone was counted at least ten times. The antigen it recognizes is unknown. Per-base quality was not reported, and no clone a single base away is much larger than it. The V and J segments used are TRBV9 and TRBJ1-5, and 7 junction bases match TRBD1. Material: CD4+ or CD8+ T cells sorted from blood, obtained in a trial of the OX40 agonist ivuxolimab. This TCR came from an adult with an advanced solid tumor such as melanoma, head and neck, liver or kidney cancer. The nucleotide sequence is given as TGTGCCAGCAGCGCCCGGGACAGCTACTCGCCCCAGCATTTT. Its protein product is CASSARDSYSPQHF.